This paragraph reports one TCR beta chain. Only a few counts were recorded for this clonotype. Its antigen is unknown. Per-base quality was not reported, and no clone a single base away is much larger than it. V drops 5 bases and J drops 7 bases, leaving 16 bases in between. The germline V gene gives CDR1 as MNHNS and CDR2 as SASEGT. Including cysteine and phenylalanine, the CDR3 has 14 amino acids. Of the read, only the CDR3 DNA is kept; its 42 bases are in frame from base 1. This sample is drawn from a study of glioma-infiltrating T cells (dated by TCRdb to 2016 to 2018). General notes on the study: The low-grade gliomas were WHO grade II oligodendrogliomas or astrocytomas, while the glioblastomas were WHO grade IV tumors sampled at initial diagnosis rather than at recurrent diagnosis. Dexamethasone was administered to glioma patients for six or fewer days before surgery. Three low-grade glioma patients, under ten primary glioblastoma patients and three non-glioma patients contributing non-neoplastic brain tissue were included in the paired cohort. Each tissue-infiltrating repertoire was compared with the same patient's peripheral blood repertoire to measure divergence between tissue and blood T-cell populations. Glioma tissue, non-neoplastic brain tissue and matched peripheral blood mononuclear cells were used as sources from which TCR alpha- and beta-chain repertoires were sequenced. Sequencing coverage of roughly 4.5- to 10-fold of about a million peripheral T cells was targeted for blood libraries. Paper-wide results and their limitations: In non-neoplastic patients, VJ-independent divergence between tissue and blood fell below expectation, whereas in all gliomas, and especially in low-grade gliomas, the divergence rose above expectation. A signature set of shared blood CDR3 motifs marked patients with low tissue-blood divergence and was depleted in highly divergent patients. Only a very small number of CDR3 sequences turned up in both tissue and blood, a result put down to high CDR3 diversity combined with limited sampling. Group comparisons rested on small numbers: three non-neoplastic, three low-grade glioma and 7 or 8 glioblastoma patients.

The iRepertoire nested amplicon-rescue multiplex PCR (arm-PCR) platform was used to amplify TCR alpha and beta CDR3 regions from RNA. The input for one-step reverse transcription and amplification was about 100-450 ng of tissue mRNA or PBMC total RNA. Following bead purification, Illumina adapters were added by a secondary multiplex PCR, and the libraries were gel-purified between 200 and 400 bp. The libraries contained internal 6-nucleotide barcodes that were used for demultiplexing. Sequencing of the libraries was done on an Illumina MiSeq using 2x220 or 2x250 nucleotide paired-end reads. As for how the authors treated the data: Paired reads were merged with FLASH 1.2.11 and aligned to the GRCh37 human genome with BWA-MEM before extracting TRA and TRB reads. For V and J assignment, an IMGT-derived reference of cassette sequences and CDR3 motifs that included pseudogenes was used. Three-frame translation of reads was performed, and productive CDR3s were defined as those with a C...FGXG motif and no stop codons. A clonotype was defined as a unique combination of a V-J cassette pair and a CDR3 amino acid sequence. Reads were filtered by Hamming distance, thresholded by each sample's sequence error rate in mapped regions. TCRdb took the public reads, trimmed them with fastp at Q25, ran MiXCR for clone calling and kept in-frame beta chains. Rows are unified per CDR3 protein, each entry keeping the most common DNA and genes. TCRdb's processing, not the study's, gives the V and J calls here. Counted in this sample were approximately 400,000 distinct CDR3 sequences; around 38% of them appeared once. Approximately 12% of the sample lies in the top ten.

Immediately after resection, surgical brain or tumor specimens were cryofrozen in liquid nitrogen, with peripheral blood cells collected concurrently. Rearrangement joined TRBV6-1 to TRBJ2-3, with no confidently assigned D gene. This receptor was identified in a human donor with low-grade glioma or glioblastoma, undergoing nonglioma brain surgery, or in good health (not recorded which). The source material was glioma tissue, nonneoplastic brain tissue, or PBMCs (not recorded which). The CDR3 protein is CASSPYAGAHTQYF. DNA sequence: TGTGCCAGCAGTCCCTACGCCGGAGCCCATACGCAGTATTTT.